Below, 14 T cell receptor beta chains from the same sample are listed, as sequenced in a study of cytomegalovirus exposure and HLA in healthy donors. TCRdb's copy holds only in-frame clones and misses some; the assay was immunoSEQ multiplex PCR. The sample has 150,000 to 200,000 clones; about 85% are singletons. Sequencing was done on a sample of PBMCs. All receptors come from a man aged 25 to 40 in good health and CMV-seropositive.

The chain is built from TRBV6-7 and TRBJ1-4; D remains ambiguous. TRBV6-7 is identified as an open reading frame with a role that is uncertain. This CDR3 is built from 17 residues. Trimming took off 4 bases at V and 6 bases at J, with 21 bases between the two ends. Here the CDR3 reads CASSFFFSYPSHEKLFF. In nucleotides, the CDR3 is TGTGCCAGCAGTTTTTTCTTTTCATACCCTAGCCATGAAAAACTGTTTTTT.

This chain joins TRBV7-9 and TRBJ2-1, with TRBD1 matching over 10 bases. J lost 6 bases, V lost 1 base, and 6 bases had no gene match. Germline CDR1 SEHNR, CDR2 FQNEAQ (reference sequence). This CDR3 has 16 residues. The CDR3 DNA follows: TGTGCCAGCAGCTTAGGGCGGGACAGGGGAGGCAATGAGCAGTTCTTC. Protein: CASSLGRDRGGNEQFF.

J is TRBJ2-1 and V is TRBV5-4, with D perhaps matching TRBD2 (6 bases). Germline assignment: CDR1 SGHNT and CDR2 YYREEE (reference sequence). Trimming left V 0 bases short and J 0 bases short, with 10 bases between. CDR3 size: 16 residues. The CDR3 nucleotides read TGTGCCAGCAGCTTGGCCCACGGGAGCTCCTACAATGAGCAGTTCTTC. It encodes CASSLAHGSSYNEQFF.

The rearrangement joins TRBV19 to TRBJ1-1, with 9 bases that match TRBD1. V was pared by 6 bases and J by 1 base, with 6 bases of the junction left unmatched. The CDR3 consists of 15 residues. Germline-derived CDR1 and CDR2 are LNHDA and SQIVND (reference sequence). The CDR3 DNA is TGTGCCAGTAGCCCGGACAGGGGAGGGAACACTGAAGCTTTCTTT. It specifies CASSPDRGGNTEAFF.

The J gene is TRBJ2-3, the V gene TRBV29-1; TRBD2 agrees at 13 bases. CDR1 is SQVTM, CDR2 ANQGSEA, per germline. The J segment lost 2 bases and the V segment lost 6 bases, leaving 5 bases of the junction unmatched. This CDR3 is built from 15 residues. CDR3 sequence: CSVGGTSGATDTQYF. DNA for the CDR3: TGCAGCGTAGGCGGGACTAGCGGGGCCACAGATACGCAGTATTTT.

The V gene is TRBV7-3, the J gene TRBJ2-3, with TRBD2 matching over 9 bases. The CDR3 sequence is 17 residues long. J lost 1 base, V lost 0 bases, and 5 bases had no gene match. The germline gives CDR1 SGHTA, CDR2 FQGTGA. CDR3 coding DNA: TGTGCCAGCAGCTTAACTTTGGCTAGCGGGGGCACAGATACGCAGTATTTT. Protein sequence: CASSLTLASGGTDTQYF. Full variable domain (rest looked up from reference TRBV7-3 and TRBJ2-3): GAGVSQTPSNKVTEKGKYVELRCDPISGHTALYWYRQSLGQGPEFLIYFQGTGAADDSGLPNDRFFAVRPEGSVSTLKIQRTERGDSAVYLCASSLTLASGGTDTQYFGPGTRLTVL.

This clone was counted a few times. The chain uses TRBV14 and TRBJ2-7, with TRBD1 as a possible D gene (6 bases). The CDR3 sequence is 15 residues long. In germline, CDR1 is SGHDN, CDR2 FVKESK. Trimming left V 2 bases short and J 6 bases short, with 17 bases between. CDR3 residues: CASSQQGPYSLEQYF. DNA of the CDR3: TGTGCCAGCAGCCAACAGGGGCCCTACTCCCTCGAGCAGTACTTC.

This clone showed up just once. The chain has TRBV25-1 and TRBJ2-1; TRBD2 is a possible D gene (7 bases). CDR1 is MGHDK, CDR2 SYGVNS, per germline. V was pared by 3 bases and J by 8 bases, with 14 bases between. The CDR3 has 14 amino acids. CDR3 sequence: CASSDPRGAYEQFF. The CDR3 DNA is TGTGCCAGCAGTGACCCTCGGGGGGCCTATGAGCAGTTCTTC.

This chain uses TRBV4-1 with TRBJ1-2; D might be TRBD1 (5 bases). The CDR3 consists of 16 residues. Germline V gene data show CDR1 as MGHRA and CDR2 as YSYEKL. Trimming cost V 0 bases and J 5 bases, with 16 bases left between them. The CDR3: CASSQDWAGYEYGYTF. The CDR3 coding sequence is TGCGCCAGCAGCCAAGATTGGGCAGGGTATGAATATGGCTACACCTTC.

This chain uses TRBV29-1 with TRBJ1-1; perhaps TRBD1 as D (5 bases). Per the germline V gene, CDR1 is SQVTM and CDR2 is ANQGSEA. The CDR3 is 13 amino acids. Trimming stripped 6 bases from V and 3 bases from J, with 14 bases between. In nucleotides, the CDR3 is TGCAGCGTGCTCAGGGCCGTCGACACTGAAGCTTTCTTT. Amino acids: CSVLRAVDTEAFF.

The V and J genes are TRBV27 and TRBJ2-7, with 9 bases that match TRBD1. Germline-derived CDR1 and CDR2 are MNHEY and SMNVEV (reference sequence). Trimming took 6 bases from V and 4 from J; bases not matched to a gene: 10. The CDR3 is made up of 15 amino acids. CDR3 nucleotide sequence: TGTGCCAGCAGCCAGACCGGGACAGGGATATACGAGCAGTACTTC. It encodes CASSQTGTGIYEQYF.

This chain joins TRBV21-1 and TRBJ1-1. TRBV21-1 has pseudogene status. The CDR3 contains 15 residues. CDR3 in DNA: TGTGCCAGCAGCGCCGCACGGAGGGGAAACACTGAAGCTTTCTTT. This sequence encodes CASSAARRGNTEAFF.

The chain employs TRBV9 and TRBJ1-1; D is perhaps TRBD1 (6 bases). V gave up 0 bases and J gave up 10 bases, with 10 bases separating them. The CDR3 covers 12 residues. The germline V gene has CDR1 SGDLS and CDR2 YYNGEE. This CDR3 reads CASSVAQGAAFF. The CDR3 DNA sequence: TGTGCCAGCAGCGTAGCACAGGGAGCAGCTTTCTTT. Full variable domain (remainder filled in from reference TRBV9 and TRBJ1-1): DSGVTQTPKHLITATGQRVTLRCSPRSGDLSVYWYQQSLDQGLQFLIQYYNGEERAKGNILERFSAQQFPDLHSELNLSSLELGDSALYFCASSVAQGAAFFGQGTRLTVV.

This clone was seen more than once but under ten times. The chain has TRBV27 and TRBJ1-2; no definite D call. V dropped 5 bases and J dropped 8 bases, with 12 bases sitting between them. CDR1 is MNHEY and CDR2 is SMNVEV in the germline V gene (reference sequence). The CDR3 has 12 amino acids. In DNA form, the CDR3 reads TGTGCCAGCAGTACTACCCCGGGAGGCTACACCTTC. It encodes CASSTTPGGYTF.